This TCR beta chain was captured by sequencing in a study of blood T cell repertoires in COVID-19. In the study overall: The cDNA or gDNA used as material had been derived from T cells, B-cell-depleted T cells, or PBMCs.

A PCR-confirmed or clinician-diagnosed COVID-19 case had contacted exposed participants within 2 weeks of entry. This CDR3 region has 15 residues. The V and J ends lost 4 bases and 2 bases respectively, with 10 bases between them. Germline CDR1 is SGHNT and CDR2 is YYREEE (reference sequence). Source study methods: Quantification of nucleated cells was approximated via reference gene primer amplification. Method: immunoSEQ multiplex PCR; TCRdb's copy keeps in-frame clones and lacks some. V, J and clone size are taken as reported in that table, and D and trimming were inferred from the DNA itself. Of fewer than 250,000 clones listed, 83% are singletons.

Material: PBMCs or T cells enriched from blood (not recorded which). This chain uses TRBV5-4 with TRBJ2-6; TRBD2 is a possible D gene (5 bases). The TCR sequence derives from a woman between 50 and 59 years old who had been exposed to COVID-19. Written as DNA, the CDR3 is TGTGCCAGCAGCCCCACTAGGGCTGGGGCCAACGTCCTGACTTTC. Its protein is CASSPTRAGANVLTF.